This T cell receptor (beta chain) was observed in a study of blood T cell repertoires in COVID-19 (TCRdb year 2020). Background for the entire study: Samples covering the acute and convalescent phases of COVID-19 were provided by collaborators in the United States, Italy and Spain. The samples were drawn from two sources: the first 160 participants of the ongoing ImmuneRACE study, and 950 to 1,500 subjects contributed by 6 global collaborators. The dataset comprised deeply sampled blood TCRbeta repertoires from subjects exposed to, actively infected with, or recovered from COVID-19. The repertoires were released in a freely available public database meant as a resource for research on the immune response to SARS-CoV-2. Where HLA class I and class II types were available, the types were taken from metadata supplied by the sample provider, not from assay-based typing. A de-identified subject ID, COVID-19 status, age in years and sex were almost always included in the sample metadata. The prospective study material was composed of cDNA or gDNA derived from T cells, B-cell-depleted T cells, or PBMCs.

Collaborating institutions collected whole blood in K2EDTA tubes following their own protocols. Collaborator samples were shipped for TCRbeta analysis as frozen whole blood, isolated PBMCs, or DNA extracted from either sample type. TCRbeta CDR3 regions were amplified from genomic DNA using the immunoSEQ Assay, a bias-controlled multiplex PCR. The authors' pipeline ran thus. Within the assay, amplification of reference gene primers was used to estimate how many nucleated cells each sample contained. Sequence reads were collapsed and filtered to measure the absolute abundance of every unique TCRbeta CDR3 rearrangement. For each sample, productive Simpson clonality was calculated as the square root of Simpson's diversity index across productive rearrangements. TCRdb stores this immuneACCESS table with in-frame sequences only. Part of the clones is absent; in the studies checked, under half of the shortfall reflects unresolved V genes, and no reason is known for the rest. V, J and clone size were drawn from that table, and D and trimming were deduced from the DNA. This sample gives some 220,000 clones in total; approximately 80% of them show up just once. About 9.7% of the sample is taken by the ten largest.

Beyond this particular receptor, the publication reports: How much clinical and demographic metadata was included differed by source and by participant, and the metadata was provided uncurated.

A word on this clone: Its specific antigen is unknown. Per-nucleotide qualities are absent, and no much larger clonotype sits a single base away.

The CDR3 spans 13 residues, from the cysteine through the valine. The read is trimmed to its CDR3 DNA, 39 bases read in frame from base 1. The material sequenced was peripheral blood. The clonotype was recovered from a man between 50 and 59 years old with active or convalescent COVID-19. This chain joins TRBV21-1 to TRBJ2-7; the table's D gene call, TRBD1, was not cross checked with the DNA. TRBV21-1 is reported as a pseudogene. The bases read TGTGCCAGCAGCGGCCAGACAGGTCCCGAGCAGTACGTC. It encodes CASSGQTGPEQYV.